This TCR beta chain appears in the sequencing data of a study of blood T cells in healthy people across ages. Across the whole study: With template switching, about one barcoded beta molecule was captured per two T cells.

It was with a sample-barcoded 5' primer and a J-beta primer mix that a second PCR of about 6 to 12 cycles was run. Each CDR3 protein is one row after TCRdb ran MiXCR on the 5' RACE reads. The data hold 850,000 or so distinct CDR3 sequences, with 29% observed a single time. With each sample, at least 5 micrograms of total RNA were extracted. The CDR3 loop spans 17 amino acids. After removal of 1 base from V and 6 bases from J, the junction contained 5 bases not matched to a gene. Germline lookup yields CDR1 LGHDT and CDR2 YNNKEL (reference sequence). The TCR was taken from a woman of 80 years or more in good health. The material sequenced was blood. J is TRBJ2-2 and V is TRBV3-1; 13 bases map to TRBD2. The CDR3 reads CASSQGGLAGASGELFF. Written as DNA, the CDR3 is TGTGCCAGCAGCCAAGGAGGACTAGCGGGGGCCTCCGGGGAGCTGTTTTTT.